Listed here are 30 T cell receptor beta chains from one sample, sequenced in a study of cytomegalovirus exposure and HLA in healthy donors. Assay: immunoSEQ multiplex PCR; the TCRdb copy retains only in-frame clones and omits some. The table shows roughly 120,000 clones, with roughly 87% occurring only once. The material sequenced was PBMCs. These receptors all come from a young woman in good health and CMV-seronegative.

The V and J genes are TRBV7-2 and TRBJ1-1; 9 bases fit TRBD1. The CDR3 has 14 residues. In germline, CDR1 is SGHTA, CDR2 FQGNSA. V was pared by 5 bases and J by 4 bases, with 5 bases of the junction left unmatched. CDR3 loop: CASSRLTGGTEAFF. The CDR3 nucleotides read TGTGCCAGCAGCCGTTTGACAGGGGGCACTGAAGCTTTCTTT.

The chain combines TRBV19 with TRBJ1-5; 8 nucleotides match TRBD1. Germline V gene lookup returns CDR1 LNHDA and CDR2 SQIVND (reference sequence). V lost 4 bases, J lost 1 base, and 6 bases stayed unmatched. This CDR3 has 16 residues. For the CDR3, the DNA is TGTGCCAGTAGTAGATCCGGGACAGGAAGCAATCAGCCCCAGCATTTT. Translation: CASSRSGTGSNQPQHF.

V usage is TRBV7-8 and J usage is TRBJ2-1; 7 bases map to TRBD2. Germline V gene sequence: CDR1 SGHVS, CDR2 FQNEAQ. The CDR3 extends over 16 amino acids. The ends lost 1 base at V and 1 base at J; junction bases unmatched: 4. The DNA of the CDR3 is TGTGCCAGCAGCTTAGGGCTAGCGGAGTCCTACAATGAGCAGTTCTTC. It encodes CASSLGLAESYNEQFF. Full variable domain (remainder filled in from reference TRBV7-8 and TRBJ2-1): GAGVSQSPRYKVAKRGQDVALRCDPISGHVSLFWYQQALGQGPEFLTYFQNEAQLDKSGLPSDRFFAERPEGSVSTLKIQRTQQEDSAVYLCASSLGLAESYNEQFFGPGTRLTVL.

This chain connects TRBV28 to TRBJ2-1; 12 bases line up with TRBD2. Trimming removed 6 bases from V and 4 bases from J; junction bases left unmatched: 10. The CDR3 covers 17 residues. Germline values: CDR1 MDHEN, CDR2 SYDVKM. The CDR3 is CASSPGTSGGTYNEQFF. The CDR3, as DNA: TGTGCCAGCAGCCCAGGAACTAGCGGGGGGACGTACAATGAGCAGTTCTTC.

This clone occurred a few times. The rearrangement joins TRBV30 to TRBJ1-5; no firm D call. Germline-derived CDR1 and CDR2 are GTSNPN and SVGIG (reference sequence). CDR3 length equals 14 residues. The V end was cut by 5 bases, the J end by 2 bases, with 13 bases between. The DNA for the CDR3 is TGTGCCTGGGAGGGTTCGGCGGGCAATCAGCCCCAGCATTTT. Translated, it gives CAWEGSAGNQPQHF.

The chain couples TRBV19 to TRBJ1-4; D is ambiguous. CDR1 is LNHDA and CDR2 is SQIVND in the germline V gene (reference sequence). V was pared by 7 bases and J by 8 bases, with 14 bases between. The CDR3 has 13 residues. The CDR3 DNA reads TGTGCCAGTACTTTACGGGGTGACGAAAAACTGTTTTTT. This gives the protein CASTLRGDEKLFF.

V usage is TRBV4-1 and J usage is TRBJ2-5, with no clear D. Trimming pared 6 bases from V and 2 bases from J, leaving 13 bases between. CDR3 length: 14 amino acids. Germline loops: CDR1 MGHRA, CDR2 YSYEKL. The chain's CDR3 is CASSPIQWQETQYF. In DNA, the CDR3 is TGCGCCAGCAGTCCCATACAGTGGCAAGAGACCCAGTACTTC.

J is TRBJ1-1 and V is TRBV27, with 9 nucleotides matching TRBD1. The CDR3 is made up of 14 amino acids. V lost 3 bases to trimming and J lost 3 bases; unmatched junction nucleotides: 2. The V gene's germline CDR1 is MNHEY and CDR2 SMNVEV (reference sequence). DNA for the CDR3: TGTGCCAGCAGTTTGTGGACAGGGGACACTGAAGCTTTCTTT. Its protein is CASSLWTGDTEAFF.

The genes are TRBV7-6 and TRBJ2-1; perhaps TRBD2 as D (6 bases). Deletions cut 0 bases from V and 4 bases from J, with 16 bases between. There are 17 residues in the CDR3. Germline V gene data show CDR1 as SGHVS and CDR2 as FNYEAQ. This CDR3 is CASSLARGSGTYNEQFF. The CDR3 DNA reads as TGTGCCAGCAGCTTAGCGCGGGGTTCCGGTACATACAATGAGCAGTTCTTC.

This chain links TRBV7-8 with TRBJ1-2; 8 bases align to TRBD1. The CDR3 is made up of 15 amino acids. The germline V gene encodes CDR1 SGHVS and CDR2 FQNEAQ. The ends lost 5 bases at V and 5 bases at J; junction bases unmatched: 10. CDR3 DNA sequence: TGTGCCAGCAGCCTCGGACAGGGATTGGGGTATGGCTACACCTTC. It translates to CASSLGQGLGYGYTF.

The CDR3 loop is CASGAASTDTQYF. The CDR3 region has the DNA TGTGCCAGCGGAGCCGCTAGCACAGATACGCAGTATTTT. The chain employs TRBV7-9 and TRBJ2-3; D not resolved. With 8 bases removed from V and 0 bases from J, the gap between germline ends came to 9 bases. This CDR3 is built from 13 residues. The germline CDR1 and CDR2 sequences are SEHNR and FQNEAQ (reference sequence).

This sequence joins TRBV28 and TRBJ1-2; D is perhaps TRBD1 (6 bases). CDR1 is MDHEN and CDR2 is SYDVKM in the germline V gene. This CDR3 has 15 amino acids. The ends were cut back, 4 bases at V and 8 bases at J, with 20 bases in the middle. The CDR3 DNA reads TGTGCCAGCAGTTCCCTGGGACAAACCCAAAGGGGCTACACCTTC. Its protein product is CASSSLGQTQRGYTF.

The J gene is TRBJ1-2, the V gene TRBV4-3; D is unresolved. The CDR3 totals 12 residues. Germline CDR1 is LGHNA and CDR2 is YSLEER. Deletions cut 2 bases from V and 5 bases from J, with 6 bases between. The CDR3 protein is CASSQTSYGYTF. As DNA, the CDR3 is TGCGCCAGCAGCCAAACCAGTTATGGCTACACCTTC.

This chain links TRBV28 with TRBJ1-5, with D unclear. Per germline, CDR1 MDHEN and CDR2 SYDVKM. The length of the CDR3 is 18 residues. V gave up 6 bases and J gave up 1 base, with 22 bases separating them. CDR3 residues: CASSHLPGKSGSNQPQHF. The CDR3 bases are TGTGCCAGCAGCCACCTACCAGGCAAGTCGGGAAGCAATCAGCCCCAGCATTTT.

CDR3 bases: TGCGCCAGCAGCCAAGTGCCCGGCACTAGCGGGGGCCTAACCTACAATGAGCAGTTCTTC. Amino acid sequence: CASSQVPGTSGGLTYNEQFF. The chain couples TRBV4-1 to TRBJ2-1; 11 positions match TRBD2. Germline values: CDR1 MGHRA, CDR2 YSYEKL. CDR3 length: 20 amino acids. With V trimmed by 1 base and J by 2 bases, 13 bases remained unmatched.

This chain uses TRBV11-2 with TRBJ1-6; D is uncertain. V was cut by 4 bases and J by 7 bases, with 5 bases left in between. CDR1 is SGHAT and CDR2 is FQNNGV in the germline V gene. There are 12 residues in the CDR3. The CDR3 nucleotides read TGTGCCAGCAGCTATCAGAATTCACCCCTCCACTTT. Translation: CASSYQNSPLHF.

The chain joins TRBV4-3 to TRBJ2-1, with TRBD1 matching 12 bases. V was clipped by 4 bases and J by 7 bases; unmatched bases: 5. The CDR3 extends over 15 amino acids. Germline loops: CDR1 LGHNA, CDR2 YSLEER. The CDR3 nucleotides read TGCGCCAGCAGCCCGCCGGGACAGGGGGCTAATGAGCAGTTCTTC. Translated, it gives CASSPPGQGANEQFF.

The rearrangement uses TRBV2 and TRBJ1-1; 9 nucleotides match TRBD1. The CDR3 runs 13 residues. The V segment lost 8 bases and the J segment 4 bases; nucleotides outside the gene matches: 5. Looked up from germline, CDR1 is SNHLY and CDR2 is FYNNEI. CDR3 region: CASGDRDVTEAFF. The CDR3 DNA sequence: TGTGCCAGCGGGGACAGGGATGTCACTGAAGCTTTCTTT.

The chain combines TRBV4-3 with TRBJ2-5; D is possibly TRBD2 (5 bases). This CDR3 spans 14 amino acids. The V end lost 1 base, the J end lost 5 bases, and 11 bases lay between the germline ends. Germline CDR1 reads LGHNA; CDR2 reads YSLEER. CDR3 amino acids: CASSQVGMSETQYF. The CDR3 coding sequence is TGCGCCAGCAGCCAAGTCGGGATGTCGGAGACCCAGTACTTC.

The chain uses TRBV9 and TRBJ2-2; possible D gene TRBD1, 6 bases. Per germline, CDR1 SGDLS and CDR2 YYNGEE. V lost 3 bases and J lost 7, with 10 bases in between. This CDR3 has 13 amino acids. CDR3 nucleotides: TGTGCCAGCAGCGGAGGGACATTCGGGGAGCTGTTTTTT. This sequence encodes CASSGGTFGELFF.

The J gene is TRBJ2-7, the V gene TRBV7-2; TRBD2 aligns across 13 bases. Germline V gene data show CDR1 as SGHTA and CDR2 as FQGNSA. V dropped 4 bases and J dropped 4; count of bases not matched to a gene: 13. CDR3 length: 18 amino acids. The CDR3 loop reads CASSSMAWTSGSGYEQYF. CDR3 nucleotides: TGTGCCAGCAGCTCGATGGCTTGGACTAGCGGGAGTGGGTACGAGCAGTACTTC.

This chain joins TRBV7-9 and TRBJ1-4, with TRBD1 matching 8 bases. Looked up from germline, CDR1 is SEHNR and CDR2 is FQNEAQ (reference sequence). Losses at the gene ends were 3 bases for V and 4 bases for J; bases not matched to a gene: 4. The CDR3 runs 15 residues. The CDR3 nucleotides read TGTGCCAGCAGCTTTCGACAGGGGATTAATGAAAAACTGTTTTTT. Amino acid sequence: CASSFRQGINEKLFF.

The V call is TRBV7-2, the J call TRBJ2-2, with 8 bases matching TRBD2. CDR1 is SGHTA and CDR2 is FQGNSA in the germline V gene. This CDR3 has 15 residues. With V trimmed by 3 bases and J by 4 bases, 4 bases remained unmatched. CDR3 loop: CASSFGRGGTGELFF. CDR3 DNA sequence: TGTGCCAGCAGCTTCGGGAGGGGAGGCACCGGGGAGCTGTTTTTT.

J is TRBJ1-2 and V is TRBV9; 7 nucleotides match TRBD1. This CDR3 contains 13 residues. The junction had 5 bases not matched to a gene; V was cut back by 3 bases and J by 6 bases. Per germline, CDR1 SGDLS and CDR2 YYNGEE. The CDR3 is CASSADREDGYTF. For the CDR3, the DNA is TGTGCCAGCAGCGCTGACAGGGAGGATGGCTACACCTTC.

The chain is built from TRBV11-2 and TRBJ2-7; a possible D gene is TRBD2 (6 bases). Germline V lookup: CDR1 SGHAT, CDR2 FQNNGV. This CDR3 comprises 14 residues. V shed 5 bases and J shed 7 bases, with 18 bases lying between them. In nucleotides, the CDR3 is TGTGCCAGCAGCCCTAGGGACTCAGCATCGGAGCAGTACTTC. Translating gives CASSPRDSASEQYF.

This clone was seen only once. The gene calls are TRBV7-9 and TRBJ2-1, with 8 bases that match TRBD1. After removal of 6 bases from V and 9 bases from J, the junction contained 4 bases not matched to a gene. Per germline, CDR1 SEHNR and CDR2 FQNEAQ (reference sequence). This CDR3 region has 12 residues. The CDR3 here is CASSQDRAEQFF. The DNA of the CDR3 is TGTGCCAGCAGTCAGGACAGGGCTGAGCAGTTCTTC.

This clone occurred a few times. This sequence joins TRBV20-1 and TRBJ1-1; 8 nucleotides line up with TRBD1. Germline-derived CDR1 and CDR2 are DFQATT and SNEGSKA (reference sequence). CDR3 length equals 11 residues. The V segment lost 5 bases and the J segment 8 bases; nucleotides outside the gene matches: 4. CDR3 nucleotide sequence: TGCAGTGCTCCCAGGGACAGGGAAGCTTTCTTT. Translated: CSAPRDREAFF.

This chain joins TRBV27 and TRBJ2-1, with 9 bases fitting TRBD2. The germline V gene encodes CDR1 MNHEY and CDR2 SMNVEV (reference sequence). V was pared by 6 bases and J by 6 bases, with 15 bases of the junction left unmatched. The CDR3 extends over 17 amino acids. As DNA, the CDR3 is TGTGCCAGCAGCCCCCCGGGACTAGCCCTAAGGGGCAATGAGCAGTTCTTC. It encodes CASSPPGLALRGNEQFF.

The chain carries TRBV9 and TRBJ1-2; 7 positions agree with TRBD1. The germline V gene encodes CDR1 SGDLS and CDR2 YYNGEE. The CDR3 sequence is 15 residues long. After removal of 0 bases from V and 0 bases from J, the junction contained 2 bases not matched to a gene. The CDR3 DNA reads TGTGCCAGCAGCGTAGAGGGACAGCCTAACTATGGCTACACCTTC. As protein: CASSVEGQPNYGYTF. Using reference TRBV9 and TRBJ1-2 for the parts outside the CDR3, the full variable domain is DSGVTQTPKHLITATGQRVTLRCSPRSGDLSVYWYQQSLDQGLQFLIQYYNGEERAKGNILERFSAQQFPDLHSELNLSSLELGDSALYFCASSVEGQPNYGYTFGSGTRLTVV.

CDR3 sequence: CASSLEPSGYEQYF. The CDR3, as DNA: TGCGCCAGCAGCTTGGAACCTAGCGGGTACGAGCAGTACTTC. V gene TRBV5-1 combines with J gene TRBJ2-7; 8 bases agree with TRBD2. Germline V gene data show CDR1 as SGHRS and CDR2 as YFSETQ. The CDR3 covers 14 residues. V lost 0 bases and J lost 4; bases outside the gene matches: 3.